This T cell receptor beta chain was identified in a study of blood T cell repertoires in COVID-19. Study background: Both acute and convalescent COVID-19 samples were obtained from the United States, Italy and Spain. Nucleic acid was either cDNA or gDNA, and it came from T cells, B-cell-depleted T cells, or PBMCs.

This clone was seen only once. CDR1 and CDR2 from the germline V gene are LGHDT and YNNKEL (reference sequence). V gave up 1 base and J gave up 4 bases; unmatched junction bases: 7. This CDR3 spans 15 amino acids. Patients of the Seattle cohort, enrolled during active infection, were followed longitudinally. Original data processing: Researchers report that nucleated cell counts were estimated from reference gene primer amplification. Profiling relied on immunoSEQ multiplex PCR, and the TCRdb table lists in-frame clones only, not all of them. The DNA gave D and trimming, while V, J and clone size come from that table. The sample contains about 230,000 clones, approximately 84% of which appear only once.

The V gene is TRBV3-1 (or the pseudogene TRBV3-2), the J gene TRBJ2-7; 7 bases fit TRBD1. Sequencing was carried out using peripheral blood. This TCR derives from a man aged 45-60 years with COVID-19, enrolled during active disease. Here the CDR3 DNA reads TGTGCCAGCAGCCAAGGCGCCGGGACAGCATACGAGCAGTACTTC. As protein: CASSQGAGTAYEQYF.